Following are 7 T cell receptor beta chains from one sample sequenced in a study of neoadjuvant anti-PD-1 for oral cavity cancer. Measured with immunoSEQ multiplex PCR; TCRdb has only the in-frame clones, and not every one. The sample carries 15,000 or so clones, about 60% recorded once. The starting material was PBMCs, obtained before nivolumab (anti-PD-1) treatment. Every receptor here comes from a person aged 40-85 years with oral cavity squamous cell carcinoma.

This chain uses TRBV6-1 with TRBJ2-3; D perhaps matches TRBD1 (6 bases). Germline CDR1 is MNHNS and CDR2 is SASEGT. The CDR3 length is 18 residues. V was clipped by 0 bases and J by 0 bases, with 16 bases between them. The CDR3 here is CASSEAGHQRLSTDTQYF. The DNA of the CDR3 is TGTGCCAGCAGTGAAGCGGGACACCAGCGCCTGAGCACAGATACGCAGTATTTT.

This chain uses TRBV28 with TRBJ2-6; D gene ambiguous. The germline V gene has CDR1 MDHEN and CDR2 SYDVKM. The CDR3 has 16 residues. V lost 3 bases and J 0 bases, leaving 9 bases between the germline ends. The CDR3 is CASSLGGISGANVLTF. Here the CDR3 DNA reads TGTGCCAGCAGTTTGGGCGGAATCTCTGGGGCCAACGTCCTGACTTTC.

This clone has just a few counts. The V and J genes are TRBV5-8 and TRBJ2-7; 7 bases fit TRBD1. Germline V gene data show CDR1 as SGHTS and CDR2 as YDEGEE. V lost 9 bases, J lost 3 bases, and 6 bases stayed unmatched. CDR3 length: 12 residues. In DNA, the CDR3 is TGTGCCAATGGACAGGAGTTCTACGAGCAGTACTTC. The encoded protein is CANGQEFYEQYF.

V and J are TRBV28 and TRBJ1-3; 11 bases are shared with TRBD1. The CDR3 has 15 amino acids. Per the germline V gene, CDR1 is MDHEN and CDR2 is SYDVKM. The V segment lost 2 bases and the J segment 6 bases; nucleotides outside the gene matches: 3. This CDR3 reads CASSLAGQGANTIYF. DNA of the CDR3: TGTGCCAGCAGTTTAGCCGGACAGGGGGCAAACACCATATATTTT.

The chain couples TRBV19 to TRBJ2-2; 9 bases map to TRBD1. The germline V gene has CDR1 LNHDA and CDR2 SQIVND (reference sequence). After removal of 4 bases from V and 3 bases from J, the junction contained 0 bases not matched to a gene. This CDR3 contains 14 residues. CDR3 region: CASSRTGDTGELFF. Written as DNA, the CDR3 is TGTGCCAGTAGTAGGACAGGGGACACCGGGGAGCTGTTTTTT. Supplemented by reference TRBV19 and TRBJ2-2, the full variable domain reads DGGITQSPKYLFRKEGQNVTLSCEQNLNHDAMYWYRQDPGQGLRLIYYSQIVNDFQKGDIAEGYSVSREKKESFPLTVTSAQKNPTAFYLCASSRTGDTGELFFGEGSRLTVL.

The sample holds a few counts of this clone. This rearrangement joins TRBV30 to TRBJ1-5; D may be TRBD1 (5 bases). From germline, CDR1 is GTSNPN and CDR2 SVGIG (reference sequence). Trimming pared 1 base from V and 4 bases from J, leaving 8 bases between. The CDR3 runs 13 residues. The CDR3 nucleotides read TGTGCCTGGAGTGAACAGGATAATCAGCCCCAGCATTTT. As protein: CAWSEQDNQPQHF.

This clone has more than one count but fewer than ten. The genes are TRBV10-2 and TRBJ1-5; perhaps TRBD1 as D (5 bases). The V end lost 0 bases, the J end lost 7 bases, and 10 bases lay between the germline ends. Germline values: CDR1 WSHSY, CDR2 SAAADI. The CDR3 spans 14 residues. The CDR3 DNA follows: TGCGCCAGCAGTGAGTCCGGGGGAAGGCAGCCCCAGCATTTT. As protein: CASSESGGRQPQHF.